Presented here are 11 T cell receptor beta chains from one specimen sequenced in a study of CD8+CD57+ T cells in acquired aplastic anemia. Genomic DNA acted as the template from which TCR beta VDJ combination and CDR3 sequence profiling were carried out. TCRdb re-called the reads through MiXCR, storing one row per CDR3 protein. The sample consists of around 400,000 distinct CDR3 sequences, 55% to 70% of them appearing once. The sample comprised sorted CD4+, CD8+, or CD8+CD57+ T cells (not recorded which) from PBMCs. The source of these receptors is a human donor in good health, serving as a control.

On this clonotype itself: Likely a read error: the CDR3 ends without its conserved phenylalanine or tryptophan. No DNA is shown, since the ends of the CDR3 on it are uncertain; the CDR3 is the one TCRdb lists. The CDR3 reads CASSTAFQRGGST. The chain uses TRBV7-2 and TRBJ2-5; the D call TRBD2 from the table was never checked on the DNA. Per the germline V gene, CDR1 is SGHTA and CDR2 is FQGNSA. The CDR3 has 13 amino acids, counting both end residues.

This chain uses TRBV9 with TRBJ2-5, with unresolved D. Germline CDR1 SGDLS, CDR2 YYNGEE. The CDR3 is made up of 13 amino acids. Trimming left V 3 bases short and J 3 bases short, with 9 bases between. In nucleotides, the CDR3 is TGTGCCAGCAGCGCTAAATCGAAAGAGACCCAGTACTTC. Its translation is CASSAKSKETQYF. The entire variable domain, with the rest obtained from reference TRBV9 and TRBJ2-5, is as follows: DSGVTQTPKHLITATGQRVTLRCSPRSGDLSVYWYQQSLDQGLQFLIQYYNGEERAKGNILERFSAQQFPDLHSELNLSSLELGDSALYFCASSAKSKETQYFGPGTRLLVL.

The J gene is TRBJ2-7, the V gene TRBV7-9; 9 bases are a match to TRBD1. This CDR3 spans 15 amino acids. Per the germline V gene, CDR1 is SEHNR and CDR2 is FQNEAQ (reference sequence). V dropped 1 base and J dropped 5; count of bases not matched to a gene: 6. CDR3 region: CASSLGDRDLDEQYF. CDR3 bases: TGTGCCAGCAGCTTAGGGGACAGGGATTTAGACGAGCAGTACTTC.

In the case of this clonotype: The CDR3 does not close with the conserved phenylalanine or tryptophan, likely indicating a read error. The limits of the CDR3 on the DNA are not certain, so only TCRdb's listed CDR3 is given. The V gene is TRBV15, the J gene TRBJ2-2; the D call in the table, TRBD1, was not verified against the DNA. With termini counted, the CDR3 has 13 amino acids. Germline-derived CDR1 and CDR2 are LNHNV and YYDKDF (reference sequence). The chain's CDR3 is CATSRGDNGGLYL.

The chain employs TRBV20-1 and TRBJ2-1; 8 bases are a match to TRBD1. The length of the CDR3 is 15 residues. V lost 6 bases and J lost 6; bases outside the gene matches: 13. Germline CDR1 is DFQATT and CDR2 is SNEGSKA (reference sequence). CDR3 region: CSAPARTGRTNEQFF. The CDR3, as DNA: TGCAGTGCCCCCGCAAGGACAGGGCGAACCAATGAGCAGTTCTTC.

This clonotype was counted at least ten times. The chain carries TRBV6-5 and TRBJ1-2, with D possibly matching TRBD1 (6 bases). The germline V gene encodes CDR1 MNHEY and CDR2 SVGAGI. V lost 6 bases to trimming and J lost 6 bases, with 14 bases between them. The CDR3 length is 13 residues. The CDR3 DNA is TGTGCCAGCAGATTAAGGGGGGCGCATGGCTACACCTTC. It yields the protein CASRLRGAHGYTF.

Notes on this clonotype: The junction departs from germline at one end; a sequencing error may be responsible. The chain has TRBV2 and TRBJ2-7; no firm D call. This CDR3 contains 14 residues. Germline CDR1 and CDR2: SNHLY and FYNNEI. As DNA, the CDR3 is TGTGCCACCAGCAGCCACAGAGGCGACCAGCCCCAGCACTTC. Amino acids: CATSSHRGDQPQHF.

V usage is TRBV7-9 and J usage is TRBJ2-3; the match to TRBD2 covers 8 bases. The CDR3 is made up of 13 amino acids. The ends lost 5 bases at V and 5 bases at J; junction bases unmatched: 3. Germline values: CDR1 SEHNR, CDR2 FQNEAQ (reference sequence). CDR3 bases: TGTGCCAGCAGCCGCGGGGGGAAAGATACGCAGTATTTT. Its translation is CASSRGGKDTQYF.

This clonotype was recorded a few times. A junction end diverges from the germline sequence, so it may reflect a read error. This chain links TRBV9 with TRBJ1-6; tentatively, D is TRBD1 (6 bases). This CDR3 spans 14 amino acids. Germline assignment: CDR1 SGDLS and CDR2 YYNGEE. CDR3 coding DNA: TGTGCCAGTAGCTCAGGGGTTGATAATTCACCCTTCCACTTT. Its protein is CASSSGVDNSPFHF.

The rearrangement joins TRBV7-2 to TRBJ2-3, with 8 bases lining up with TRBD2. J lost 3 bases, V lost 5 bases, and 4 bases had no gene match. The CDR3 contains 14 residues. Germline lookup yields CDR1 SGHTA and CDR2 FQGNSA. In DNA form, the CDR3 reads TGTGCCAGCAGCCCTAGCGGGCGAACAGATACGCAGTATTTT. Its protein is CASSPSGRTDTQYF.

This clonotype was recorded many times. The chain is built from TRBV6-6 and TRBJ2-7, with a possible D match to TRBD1 (5 bases). Trimming removed 2 bases at V and 1 base at J, with 9 bases between. CDR3 length: 14 residues. The V gene's germline CDR1 is MNHNY and CDR2 SVGAGI (reference sequence). The CDR3 DNA reads TGTGCCAGCAGTTACGGGGCCCTGTCCTACGAGCAGTACTTC. It is translated as CASSYGALSYEQYF.